The 24 T cell receptor beta chains in this list originate from one sample, sequenced in a study of neurological immune-mediated disorders. TCRdb ran MiXCR on the 5' RACE reads and lists one entry per CDR3 protein. The sample gives around 15,000 distinct CDR3 sequences, over 12% of which show up once; roughly 13% is in the top ten. The specimen was PBMCs. These receptors were taken from a man between 60 and 75 years old with HTLV-1-associated myelopathy (HAM/TSP).

Note on this clonotype: A much larger clone differs from this one at a single base, so this may be a read error. The CDR3 is CASSLNGGASNTRYF. Here the CDR3 DNA reads TGTGCCAGCAGCCTCAACGGGGGGGCATCGAATACGCGGTATTTT. V gene TRBV5-5 combines with J gene TRBJ2-3; 8 nucleotides align to TRBD2. Per germline, CDR1 SGHKS and CDR2 YYEKEE (reference sequence). There are 15 residues in the CDR3.

This clonotype has ten or more counts. This chain joins TRBV10-2 and TRBJ1-1; D might be TRBD1 (6 bases). Germline V gene sequence: CDR1 WSHSY, CDR2 SAAADI. V lost 4 bases, J lost 5 bases, and 11 bases lay in between. The CDR3 runs 13 residues. CDR3: CASSVQGGTEAFF. CDR3 coding DNA: TGCGCCAGCAGTGTACAGGGCGGGACTGAAGCTTTCTTT.

At least ten counts were recorded for this clonotype. The chain combines TRBV5-1 with TRBJ2-2; D possibly matches TRBD1 or TRBD2 (5 bases each). The CDR3 has 15 amino acids. The V end was cut by 0 bases, the J end by 1 base, with 7 bases between. The germline V gene has CDR1 SGHRS and CDR2 YFSETQ. CDR3 region: CASSLGGKNTGELFF. The DNA of the CDR3 is TGCGCCAGCAGCTTGGGGGGGAAGAACACCGGGGAGCTGTTTTTT.

Ten or more counts support this clonotype. The gene calls are TRBV5-6 and TRBJ2-5, with D perhaps assigned TRBD1 or TRBD2 (5 bases each). The CDR3 consists of 13 residues. V lost 3 bases and J lost 5, with 11 bases in between. In germline, CDR1 is SGHDT, CDR2 YYEEEE. The CDR3 loop reads CASSYRDGETQYF. DNA for the CDR3: TGTGCCAGCAGCTACCGGGACGGGGAGACCCAGTACTTC. Complete variable domain (other parts from reference TRBV5-6 and TRBJ2-5): DAGVTQSPTHLIKTRGQQVTLRCSPKSGHDTVSWYQQALGQGPQFIFQYYEEEERQRGNFPDRFSGHQFPNYSSELNVNALLLGDSALYLCASSYRDGETQYFGPGTRLLVL.

This clonotype is a singleton in its sample. The DNA is left out, because the CDR3 cannot be placed on it with certainty; the CDR3 is given as TCRdb lists it. The V and J genes are TRBV5-1 and TRBJ2-2; the table's D call TRBD1 went unverified against the DNA. The CDR3 region is 16 residues in length, termini included. Germline CDR1 and CDR2: SGHRS and YFSETQ. The CDR3: CARVPRAVRTPGSCFF.

This clonotype was counted a few times. This chain joins TRBV12-5 and TRBJ2-1, with 9 bases that match TRBD2. The CDR3 sequence is 14 residues long. Germline CDR1 reads LGHNT; CDR2 reads FRNRAP. V was pared by 7 bases and J by 3 bases, with 4 bases of the junction left unmatched. The CDR3 bases are TGTGCTAGTGTCCTAGCGGGGCTCTACAATGAGCAGTTCTTC. Residues: CASVLAGLYNEQFF.

This clonotype was counted many times. V and J are TRBV7-2 and TRBJ2-7; no definite D call. Per the germline V gene, CDR1 is SGHTA and CDR2 is FQGNSA. The CDR3 contains 15 residues. Trimming shortened V by 1 base and J by 4 bases, and 14 bases separated the two germline ends. The CDR3 bases are TGTGCCAGCAGCTTAGAGGGAAGGGCTTCGTACGAGCAGTACTTC. Amino acid sequence: CASSLEGRASYEQYF.

This clonotype was seen ten or more times. This chain links TRBV9 with TRBJ2-2; D is ambiguous. The germline gives CDR1 SGDLS, CDR2 YYNGEE. This CDR3 region has 16 residues. V lost 0 bases, J lost 1 base, and 10 bases lay in between. The CDR3, as DNA: TGTGCCAGCAGCGTAGGGCGAGTAGAGAACACCGGGGAGCTGTTTTTT. It specifies CASSVGRVENTGELFF.

This clonotype showed up many times. Because the CDR3 is missing its conserved closing phenylalanine or tryptophan, this is likely a read error. The gene calls are TRBV7-2 and TRBJ2-3, with 7 bases identical to TRBD2. The CDR3 runs to 17 residues. CDR1 SGHTA and CDR2 FQGNSA come from the germline V gene. V was pared by 0 bases and J by 8 bases, with 14 bases of the junction left unmatched. CDR3: CASSLARASGSTGTQYL. The DNA for the CDR3 is TGTGCCAGCAGCTTAGCGCGGGCTAGCGGAAGTACGGGTACGCAGTATCTT.

This clonotype was seen repeatedly, ten times or more. V usage is TRBV3-1 and J usage is TRBJ1-3; D remains unclear. V lost 1 base to trimming and J lost 0 bases, with 10 bases between them. This CDR3 region has 16 residues. The germline CDR1 and CDR2 sequences are LGHDT and YNNKEL (reference sequence). The chain's CDR3 is CASSQAPPNSGNTIYF. The CDR3 nucleotides are TGTGCCAGCAGCCAAGCGCCCCCGAACTCTGGAAACACCATATATTTT.

This clonotype was seen at least ten times. The genes are TRBV3-1 and TRBJ2-3, with 9 bases identical to TRBD1. Germline V gives CDR1 LGHDT, CDR2 YNNKEL (reference sequence). The CDR3 is made up of 15 amino acids. Trimming cost V 6 bases and J 5 bases; bases outside gene matches: 9. The CDR3: CASSHRGPRGDTQYF. The DNA of the CDR3 is TGTGCCAGCAGTCACAGGGGGCCCCGAGGAGATACGCAGTATTTT.

With respect to this clonotype: An end of the junction differs from the germline gene, which may be a read error. This sequence joins TRBV19 and TRBJ1-1, with D tentatively TRBD1 (5 bases). The length of the CDR3 is 14 residues. CDR1 and CDR2 from the germline V gene are LNHDA and SQIVND (reference sequence). CDR3 coding DNA: TGTGCCAGCATATGGCCCGGGGGAGGTACTGGAGCTTTCTTT. This translates into CASIWPGGGTGAFF.

Ten or more counts support this clonotype. The chain links TRBV7-9 to TRBJ2-2; 11 nucleotides line up with TRBD1. The V segment lost 5 bases and the J segment 4 bases; nucleotides outside the gene matches: 3. CDR1 and CDR2 (germline): SEHNR, FQNEAQ (reference sequence). The CDR3 has 15 residues. This CDR3 is CASSPDRGPTGELFF. In DNA form, the CDR3 reads TGTGCCAGCAGCCCGGACAGGGGGCCCACCGGGGAGCTGTTTTTT.

In this sample, this clonotype turned up many times. The chain joins TRBV5-1 to TRBJ2-7, with 8 bases that match TRBD1. V shed 0 bases, J shed 2 bases, and the junction held 7 bases outside the gene matches. This CDR3 is 16 amino acids long. CDR1 is SGHRS, CDR2 YFSETQ, per germline. The CDR3 DNA sequence: TGCGCCAGCAGCTTGGGGGGCAGGGGGCAGGCCTACGAGCAGTACTTC. Its translation is CASSLGGRGQAYEQYF.

This clonotype has at least ten counts. The genes are TRBV5-5 and TRBJ2-7; D not certain. CDR3 length: 16 amino acids. Germline V gene data show CDR1 as SGHKS and CDR2 as YYEKEE (reference sequence). Between the trimmed V and J ends, which lost 2 bases and 3 bases, there was a span of 18 bases. The CDR3 DNA follows: TGTGCCAGCAGCTTCGGGCCCCCAGGACGTAGCTACGAGCAGTACTTC. Protein product: CASSFGPPGRSYEQYF.

By proportion, this clonotype is medium-sized (0.01 to 0.1%). The CDR3 DNA sequence: TGTGCCAGCAGCCCAGACAGGGTACACGAGCAGTACTTC. Translation gives CASSPDRVHEQYF. The chain carries TRBV7-9 and TRBJ2-7; 7 bases are shared with TRBD1. V gave up 5 bases and J gave up 5 bases; unmatched junction bases: 6. Germline V CDR1 and CDR2: SEHNR, FQNEAQ (reference sequence). The CDR3 is 13 residues long. Full variable domain (missing parts from reference TRBV7-9 and TRBJ2-7): DTGVSQNPRHKITKRGQNVTFRCDPISEHNRLYWYRQTLGQGPEFLTYFQNEAQLEKSRLLSDRFSAERPKGSFSTLEIQRTEQGDSAMYLCASSPDRVHEQYFGPGTRLTVT.

This clonotype was recorded at least ten times. V gene TRBV20-1 combines with J gene TRBJ2-3; a possible D gene is TRBD2 (6 bases). Germline V gene lookup returns CDR1 DFQATT and CDR2 SNEGSKA (reference sequence). The V and J ends lost 7 bases and 0 bases respectively, with 20 bases between them. The CDR3 runs to 16 residues. In DNA form, the CDR3 reads TGCAGTGTGAGACCCCCCGGCGGGGCCAGCACAGATACGCAGTATTTT. It translates to CSVRPPGGASTDTQYF.

This clonotype was counted at least ten times. V is TRBV7-2 and J is TRBJ2-5; TRBD1 is a possible D gene (6 bases). This CDR3 region has 14 residues. V was shortened by 6 bases and J by 1 base, with 12 bases between the two germline ends. Germline-derived CDR1 and CDR2 are SGHTA and FQGNSA. CDR3 nucleotides: TGTGCCAGCAGGGGGGCAGCCAGCCAAGAGACCCAGTACTTC. Protein product: CASRGAASQETQYF.

The chain combines TRBV24-1 with TRBJ2-2; D is uncertain. V was cut by 3 bases and J by 6 bases, with 16 bases left in between. CDR3 length equals 16 residues. Germline V lookup: CDR1 KGHDR, CDR2 SFDVKD. The CDR3 protein is CATSDPEKFGAGELFF. As DNA, the CDR3 is TGTGCCACCAGTGATCCTGAAAAATTCGGTGCCGGGGAGCTGTTTTTT.

This clonotype was counted a few times. The chain joins TRBV12-5 to TRBJ2-7; D may be TRBD1 or TRBD2 (5 bases each). CDR1 is LGHNT, CDR2 FRNRAP, per germline. The V end lost 3 bases, the J end lost 6 bases, and 12 bases lay between the germline ends. CDR3 size: 13 residues. For the CDR3, the DNA is TGTGCTAGTGGTTTTGGGGACGACCGCGAGCAGTACTTC. This sequence encodes CASGFGDDREQYF.

This clonotype was observed at least ten times. The J gene is TRBJ2-7, the V gene TRBV7-9; tentatively, D is TRBD1 (5 bases). Germline V gene data show CDR1 as SEHNR and CDR2 as FQNEAQ (reference sequence). The ends were cut back, 6 bases at V and 2 bases at J, with 11 bases in the middle. This CDR3 region has 13 residues. CDR3 bases: TGTGCCAGCAGGCCAGACAGAGCCTACGAGCAGTACTTC. It yields the protein CASRPDRAYEQYF.

This clonotype was observed many times. J is TRBJ2-7 and V is TRBV9; 9 bases fit TRBD2. This CDR3 is 14 amino acids long. The V segment lost 0 bases and the J segment 7 bases; nucleotides outside the gene matches: 5. In germline, CDR1 is SGDLS, CDR2 YYNGEE. The CDR3 loop reads CASSVVPSGEEQYF. The CDR3 DNA follows: TGTGCCAGCAGCGTAGTGCCTAGCGGGGAAGAGCAGTACTTC. The full variable domain, completed using reference TRBV9 and TRBJ2-7, is DSGVTQTPKHLITATGQRVTLRCSPRSGDLSVYWYQQSLDQGLQFLIQYYNGEERAKGNILERFSAQQFPDLHSELNLSSLELGDSALYFCASSVVPSGEEQYFGPGTRLTVT.

This clonotype was detected ten times or more. The chain links TRBV7-2 to TRBJ2-2; 7 nucleotides line up with TRBD1. Germline-derived CDR1 and CDR2 are SGHTA and FQGNSA. The CDR3 extends over 17 amino acids. The J segment lost 1 base and the V segment lost 5 bases, leaving 10 bases of the junction unmatched. The CDR3 bases are TGTGCCAGCAGCAGACGCCCTGGGACAGTGAACACCGGGGAGCTGTTTTTT. This translates into CASSRRPGTVNTGELFF.

This clonotype was counted at least ten times. The chain recombines TRBV20-1 with TRBJ1-5, with a tentative D call TRBD1 (5 bases). The V gene's germline CDR1 is DFQATT and CDR2 SNEGSKA (reference sequence). The CDR3 loop spans 13 amino acids. V was shortened by 5 bases and J by 0 bases, with 8 bases between the two germline ends. For the CDR3, the DNA is TGCAGTGCTCAACAGGATAGCAATCAGCCCCAGCATTTT. This translates into CSAQQDSNQPQHF.